One sample yielded the 27 T cell receptor beta chains listed below, sequenced in a study of blood T cell repertoires in COVID-19. Sequencing was performed with immunoSEQ multiplex PCR; in TCRdb, only in-frame clones are kept and a portion is missing. This sample carries roughly 390,000 clones, roughly 85% of them seen once, and the ten largest clones take 3% to 4.5%. What was sequenced was peripheral blood. The receptor source for this set is a woman between 18 and 29 years old with acute or convalescent COVID-19.

This sequence joins TRBV24-1 and TRBJ2-2; possible D gene TRBD1, 6 bases. The V end lost 0 bases, the J end lost 7 bases, and 11 bases lay between the germline ends. The CDR3 totals 15 residues. The germline V gene encodes CDR1 KGHDR and CDR2 SFDVKD. CDR3 in DNA: TGTGCCACCAGTGATTTGAGGCAGGGGTTCGGGGAGCTGTTTTTT. It is translated as CATSDLRQGFGELFF.

The chain recombines TRBV10-3 with TRBJ2-7, with 9 bases matching TRBD1. J gave up 2 bases and V 6 bases, and 5 bases lay outside the gene matches. Per germline, CDR1 ENHRY and CDR2 SYGVKD. This CDR3 comprises 14 residues. The CDR3 nucleotides read TGTGCCATCAGACCCGACAGGGGGGCCTACGAGCAGTACTTC. Encoded protein: CAIRPDRGAYEQYF.

The chain is built from TRBV28 and TRBJ2-4, with unresolved D. Trimming removed 4 bases at V and 0 bases at J, with 4 bases between. The CDR3 has 13 amino acids. Germline V gene data show CDR1 as MDHEN and CDR2 as SYDVKM. The CDR3 DNA follows: TGTGCCAGCAGTTCCAGAGCCAAAAACATTCAGTACTTC. Protein: CASSSRAKNIQYF.

The gene calls are TRBV28 and TRBJ1-1, with 12 positions matching TRBD1. The CDR3 runs 24 residues. In germline, CDR1 is MDHEN, CDR2 SYDVKM. The V segment lost 4 bases and the J segment 3 bases; nucleotides outside the gene matches: 30. CDR3 in amino acids: CASSSAVYKAVTLWGQGADTEAFF. As DNA, the CDR3 is TGTGCCAGCAGTTCAGCTGTGTACAAAGCTGTAACATTGTGGGGACAGGGGGCGGACACTGAAGCTTTCTTT. Drawing the rest from reference TRBV28 and TRBJ1-1, the complete variable domain is DVKVTQSSRYLVKRTGEKVFLECVQDMDHENMFWYRQDPGLGLRLIYFSYDVKMKEKGDIPEGYSVSREKKERFSLILESASTNQTSMYLCASSSAVYKAVTLWGQGADTEAFFGQGTRLTVV.

This clone has ten or more counts. The V call is TRBV2, the J call TRBJ2-2, with D uncertain. In germline, CDR1 is SNHLY, CDR2 FYNNEI. Between the trimmed V and J ends, which lost 11 bases and 5 bases, there was a span of 15 bases. The CDR3 has 13 residues. The CDR3 spells CAVNKLVTGELFF. Written as DNA, the CDR3 is TGTGCCGTTAATAAGTTAGTTACCGGGGAGCTGTTTTTT.

The V gene is TRBV29-1, the J gene TRBJ1-2; D possibly corresponds to TRBD1 (5 bases). The CDR3 is made up of 11 amino acids. V lost 4 bases and J 8 bases, leaving 11 bases between the germline ends. The germline V gene encodes CDR1 SQVTM and CDR2 ANQGSEA. The CDR3 spells CSVAVQAGYTF. The CDR3 DNA sequence: TGCAGCGTTGCCGTACAGGCAGGCTACACCTTC.

The chain couples TRBV5-6 to TRBJ1-3; 8 bases are shared with TRBD1. CDR1 and CDR2 from the germline V gene are SGHDT and YYEEEE. The length of the CDR3 is 16 residues. With V trimmed by 2 bases and J by 4 bases, 8 bases remained unmatched. The CDR3 nucleotides are TGTGCCAGCAGCTTAATAGGGGACAGGTTAGGAAACACCATATATTTT. The encoded protein is CASSLIGDRLGNTIYF.

To note about this clone: Germline and junction disagree at one end, which may indicate a read error. V gene TRBV5-1 combines with J gene TRBJ1-2; possibly TRBD1 for D (5 bases). This CDR3 is 12 amino acids long. Germline CDR1 is SGHRS and CDR2 is YFSETQ. CDR3 loop: CASRGETGHNIF. Written as DNA, the CDR3 is TGCGCCAGCAGGGGCGAAACAGGACACAACATCTTC.

The chain recombines TRBV6-6 with TRBJ1-3, with TRBD1 identical over 10 bases. The V segment lost 5 bases and the J segment 0 bases; nucleotides outside the gene matches: 7. There are 17 residues in the CDR3. Germline V gives CDR1 MNHNY, CDR2 SVGAGI (reference sequence). The CDR3 nucleotides read TGTGCCAGCAGTCTACACTGGACAGGGGGCTCTGGAAACACCATATATTTT. It encodes CASSLHWTGGSGNTIYF.

The V call is TRBV6-1, the J call TRBJ2-3; D gene ambiguous. V was cut by 3 bases and J by 0 bases, with 4 bases left in between. CDR1 and CDR2 from the germline V gene are MNHNS and SASEGT. The CDR3 consists of 13 residues. The CDR3 reads CASSDPSTDTQYF. In nucleotides, the CDR3 is TGTGCCAGCAGTGACCCGAGCACAGATACGCAGTATTTT.

V gene TRBV7-2 combines with J gene TRBJ2-1; 10 bases are shared with TRBD1. CDR3 length: 16 residues. Germline loops: CDR1 SGHTA, CDR2 FQGNSA. V was pared by 7 bases and J by 4 bases, with 10 bases of the junction left unmatched. The CDR3 spells CASNPDPGQGYNEQFF. CDR3 nucleotide sequence: TGTGCCAGCAACCCCGATCCGGGACAGGGGTACAATGAGCAGTTCTTC.

V usage is TRBV7-9 and J usage is TRBJ1-2; 8 positions match TRBD1. CDR1 SEHNR and CDR2 FQNEAQ come from the germline V gene (reference sequence). CDR3 length: 16 amino acids. V dropped 3 bases and J dropped 0; count of bases not matched to a gene: 6. CDR3 sequence (DNA): TGTGCCAGCAGCTTGGACAGGGACGAAGCTAACTATGGCTACACCTTC. It yields the protein CASSLDRDEANYGYTF.

This clone was recorded only once. The chain joins TRBV27 to TRBJ1-1, with D tentatively TRBD1 (6 bases). V dropped 6 bases and J dropped 6 bases, with 20 bases sitting between them. The germline CDR1 and CDR2 sequences are MNHEY and SMNVEV (reference sequence). The CDR3 covers 15 residues. The chain's CDR3 is CASSSRDTPRAEAFF. As DNA, the CDR3 is TGTGCCAGCAGCTCAAGGGACACCCCGAGGGCTGAAGCTTTCTTT.

The chain has TRBV29-1 and TRBJ2-1, with TRBD1 matching over 9 bases. Germline V gives CDR1 SQVTM, CDR2 ANQGSEA. Germline trimming cut 4 bases from V and 2 bases from J; bases unmatched to any gene: 0. The CDR3 runs 13 residues. The CDR3 is CSVGTGAYNEQFF. The DNA for the CDR3 is TGCAGCGTTGGGACAGGGGCCTACAATGAGCAGTTCTTC.

The chain's CDR3 is CSVYDRGLYGYTF. The CDR3 DNA follows: TGCAGCGTTTACGACAGGGGGCTCTATGGCTACACCTTC. The chain is built from TRBV29-1 and TRBJ1-2; 10 bases align to TRBD1. J lost 4 bases, V lost 5 bases, and 4 bases had no gene match. Germline V gene sequence: CDR1 SQVTM, CDR2 ANQGSEA. This CDR3 has 13 residues.

The gene calls are TRBV9 and TRBJ2-7, with 8 positions matching TRBD2. This CDR3 spans 16 amino acids. Germline values: CDR1 SGDLS, CDR2 YYNGEE. The trim removed 0 bases at V and 3 bases at J, leaving 8 bases unmatched. The CDR3 protein is CASSVGSGGAYYEQYF. Here the CDR3 DNA reads TGTGCCAGCAGCGTAGGGAGCGGGGGTGCCTACTACGAGCAGTACTTC. The full variable domain, its missing parts supplied by reference TRBV9 and TRBJ2-7, is DSGVTQTPKHLITATGQRVTLRCSPRSGDLSVYWYQQSLDQGLQFLIQYYNGEERAKGNILERFSAQQFPDLHSELNLSSLELGDSALYFCASSVGSGGAYYEQYFGPGTRLTVT.

The J gene is TRBJ1-2, the V gene TRBV27; tentatively, D is TRBD1 (5 bases). Between the trimmed V and J ends, which lost 5 bases and 1 base, there was a span of 17 bases. The CDR3 is made up of 16 amino acids. The germline V gene encodes CDR1 MNHEY and CDR2 SMNVEV (reference sequence). CDR3 sequence reads: CASSPSPGPLNYGYTF. The CDR3 region has the DNA TGTGCCAGCAGTCCCTCCCCAGGGCCCCTTAACTATGGCTACACCTTC.

The rearrangement uses TRBV6-5 and TRBJ2-2, with a tentative D call TRBD1 (6 bases). The length of the CDR3 is 11 residues. CDR1 is MNHEY, CDR2 SVGAGI, per germline. Trimming shortened V by 6 bases and J by 7 bases, and 6 bases separated the two germline ends. This CDR3 is CASRGGGELFF. CDR3 DNA: TGTGCCAGCAGAGGGGGCGGGGAGCTGTTTTTT.

The J gene is TRBJ2-2, the V gene TRBV4-1; 9 nucleotides line up with TRBD2. The V and J ends lost 0 bases and 3 bases, in that order; junction bases with no gene match: 5. Germline loops: CDR1 MGHRA, CDR2 YSYEKL. The length of the CDR3 is 17 residues. The CDR3 DNA follows: TGCGCCAGCAGCCAAGACGAGCGGGGGGCCTACACCGGGGAGCTGTTTTTT. It is translated as CASSQDERGAYTGELFF.

In this sample, this clone turned up a few times. The rearrangement links TRBV5-1 to TRBJ2-7; the D gene is possibly TRBD1 (6 bases). Per the germline V gene, CDR1 is SGHRS and CDR2 is YFSETQ. There are 12 residues in the CDR3. The V gene lost 3 bases and the J gene lost 4 bases, with 8 bases spanning the gap. Here the CDR3 DNA reads TGCGCCAGCAGCTCCAGGGGTTACGAGCAGTACTTC. Translated, it gives CASSSRGYEQYF.

This chain joins TRBV5-1 and TRBJ1-3; the D gene is possibly TRBD1 (5 bases). This CDR3 has 14 amino acids. The V gene lost 4 bases and the J gene lost 8 bases, with 16 bases spanning the gap. Germline loops: CDR1 SGHRS, CDR2 YFSETQ. As DNA, the CDR3 is TGCGCCAGCAGCCCGGGGAGGGAAGGGGACACCATATATTTT. This gives the protein CASSPGREGDTIYF.

This chain joins TRBV11-2 and TRBJ2-1, with TRBD2 identical over 8 bases. J gave up 9 bases and V 1 base, and 8 bases lay outside the gene matches. The CDR3 contains 15 residues. Germline-derived CDR1 and CDR2 are SGHAT and FQNNGV. The DNA of the CDR3 is TGTGCCAGCAGCTTAGCAACTAGCGGTATGAGTGAGCAGTTCTTC. This translates into CASSLATSGMSEQFF.

The chain links TRBV10-3 to TRBJ1-3; TRBD1 might be the D (6 bases). The length of the CDR3 is 15 residues. The germline V and J ends were trimmed by 10 bases and 4 bases, with 20 bases remaining between them. Germline lookup yields CDR1 ENHRY and CDR2 SYGVKD. The CDR3 DNA sequence: TGTGCCACGGCGAGCGGACAGCCGGCGGGAAACACCATATATTTT. Amino acids: CATASGQPAGNTIYF.

In nucleotides, the CDR3 is TGTGCCTGGAATGCGGGAGGAGGTGGCTACACCTTC. Protein: CAWNAGGGGYTF. The J gene is TRBJ1-2, the V gene TRBV30, with no clear D. V shed 4 bases and J shed 7 bases, with 13 bases lying between them. The CDR3 has 12 residues. From germline, CDR1 is GTSNPN and CDR2 SVGIG (reference sequence).

V and J are TRBV30 and TRBJ1-5; the match to TRBD1 covers 11 bases. This CDR3 is built from 18 residues. V was clipped by 2 bases and J by 6 bases; unmatched bases: 15. CDR1 is GTSNPN, CDR2 SVGIG, per germline (reference sequence). CDR3 in amino acids: CAWSPGQGALVWSQPQHF. The CDR3 coding sequence is TGTGCCTGGAGTCCTGGACAGGGGGCCCTGGTTTGGTCTCAGCCCCAGCATTTT.

The chain has TRBV27 and TRBJ1-2, with TRBD1 matching over 7 bases. CDR1 is MNHEY, CDR2 SMNVEV, per germline (reference sequence). V dropped 5 bases and J dropped 2; count of bases not matched to a gene: 5. The CDR3 is 14 residues long. CDR3 amino acids: CASSPGDSNYGYTF. The DNA of the CDR3 is TGTGCCAGCAGTCCGGGGGACAGCAACTATGGCTACACCTTC.

The chain couples TRBV10-3 to TRBJ2-3; D is unresolved. The V gene lost 8 bases and the J gene lost 2 bases, with 11 bases spanning the gap. The CDR3 has 13 amino acids. From germline, CDR1 is ENHRY and CDR2 SYGVKD. CDR3 sequence (DNA): TGTGCCATCCAGCCGGAGAACACAGATACGCAGTATTTT. Amino acid sequence: CAIQPENTDTQYF.